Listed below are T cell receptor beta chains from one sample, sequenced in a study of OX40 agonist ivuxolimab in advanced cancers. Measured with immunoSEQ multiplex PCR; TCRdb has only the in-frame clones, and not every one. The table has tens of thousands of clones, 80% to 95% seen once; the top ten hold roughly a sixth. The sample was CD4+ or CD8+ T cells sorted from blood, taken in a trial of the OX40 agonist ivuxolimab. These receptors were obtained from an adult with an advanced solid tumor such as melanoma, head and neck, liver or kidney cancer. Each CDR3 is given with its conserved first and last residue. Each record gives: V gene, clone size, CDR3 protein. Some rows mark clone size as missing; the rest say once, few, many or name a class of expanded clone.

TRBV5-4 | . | CASSPGQVNHNEQFF
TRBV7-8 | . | CASSSLRGGRNEQFF
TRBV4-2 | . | CASSQEISGAHLVYTIYF
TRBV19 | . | CASSPYLGTPFEQYF
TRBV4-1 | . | CASSDGTEAFF
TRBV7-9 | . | CASSSGSSYEQYF
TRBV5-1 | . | CASSRRTDYEKLFF
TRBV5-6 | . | CASRPTGGYNEQFF
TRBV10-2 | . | CASSDTASGFYGYTF
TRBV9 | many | CASSVLLGGYVDYGYTF
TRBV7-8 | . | CASSLDPVPGPYNSPLHF
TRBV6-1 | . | CASIPLQGGVSPLHF
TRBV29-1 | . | CSVGKTTGELFF
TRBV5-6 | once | CASSWKVGGGQETQYF
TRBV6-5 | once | CASRSSQVPNSPLHF
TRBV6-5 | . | CASTATGDGYTF
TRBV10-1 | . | CASSDLNTEAFF
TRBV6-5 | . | CASSYITSDTYGYTF
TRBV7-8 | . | CASSWDPAGTSGGFWETQYF
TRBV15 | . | CATSRVGGDTEAFF
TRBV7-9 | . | CASILGQGAYEQYF
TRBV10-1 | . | CASSPGTGASYEQYF
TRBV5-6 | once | CASSANGEGYTF
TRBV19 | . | CASTPGQIAEAFF
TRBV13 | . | CASSLRGEDTIYF
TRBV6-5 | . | CASSGLAGEQGELFF
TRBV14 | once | CASSQDSGAYGYTF
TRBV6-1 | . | CASSGGQGARNTEAFF
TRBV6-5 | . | CASSLDSNNEQFF
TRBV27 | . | CASSPNRESSYNEQFF
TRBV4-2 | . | CASSQGTSGGYNEQFF
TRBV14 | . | CASSQYRDSYYGYTF
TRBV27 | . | CASSVGRADNEQFF
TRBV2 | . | CASSYYSENYGYTF
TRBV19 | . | CASSIFMGETYEQYF
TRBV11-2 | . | CASSLEGTAPSSYNSPLHF
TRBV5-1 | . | CASRGYHNEQFF
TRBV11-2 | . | CASSSTGWGNIQYF
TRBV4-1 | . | CASSQAASWEQYF
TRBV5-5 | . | CASSYSPGQNTEAFF
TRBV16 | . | CASSQSTGVKSHEAFF
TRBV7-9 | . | CASSSVVLTDYEQYF
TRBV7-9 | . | CASTLRDRGYNEQFF
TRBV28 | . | CASITTDATEQETQYF
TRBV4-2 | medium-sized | CASSLGSNEQYF
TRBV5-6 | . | CASSFGTANTGELFF
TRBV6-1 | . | CASREFTEHTEAFF
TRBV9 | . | CASSTGQGDTEAFF
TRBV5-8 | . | CASSTGQGDQPQHF
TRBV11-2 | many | CASSLVWGNTEAFF
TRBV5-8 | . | CASSSSYEQYF
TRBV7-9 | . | CASSSDRGNQPQHF
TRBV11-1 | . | CASSSTGHEQYF
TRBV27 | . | CASSYSGQGYEQYF
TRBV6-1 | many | CASSDWTGGLFNYGYTF
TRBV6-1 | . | CASSPQGVTEAFF